This T cell receptor beta chain originates from a study of blood T cell repertoires in COVID-19 (dated by TCRdb to the early 2020s). Describing the broader study: The collaborator samples originated in the United States, Italy and Spain and spanned the acute and convalescent phases of COVID-19. A freely available public database, intended as a resource for researchers studying the immune response to SARS-CoV-2, is where the repertoires were released. Samples came from the ongoing ImmuneRACE study (first 160 participants) plus 1,254 subjects from 6 global collaborators. The sample metadata nearly always contained a de-identified subject ID, COVID-19 status, age in years and sex. Deeply sampled blood TCRbeta repertoires from subjects exposed to, actively infected with, or recovered from COVID-19 were included in the dataset. The material from the prospective study consisted of cDNA or gDNA derived from T cells, B-cell-depleted T cells, or PBMCs. Where HLA class I and class II types were available, the types were taken from metadata supplied by the sample provider, not from assay-based typing. Paper-wide results and their limitations: The quantity of clinical and demographic metadata differed by source and by participant and was supplied without curation.

TCRbeta CDR3 regions were amplified from genomic DNA by means of the immunoSEQ Assay, a bias-controlled multiplex PCR. On the authors' methods: Nucleated cell counts per sample were estimated from amplification of reference gene primers within the assay. To quantify the absolute abundance of each unique TCRbeta CDR3 rearrangement, sequence reads were collapsed and filtered. For each sample, productive Simpson clonality was calculated by taking the square root of Simpson's diversity index across productive rearrangements. Entries here come from immuneACCESS through TCRdb and include only in-frame sequences with V and J called. Some clones fail to appear in such tables; in the studies checked, an unresolved V gene covers under half of the shortfall, and the cause of the remainder is unknown. V, J and clone size reflect that table, while D and trimming were determined from the DNA. The sample table lists 120,000 or so clones, approximately 80% of them with a count of one. The ten largest clonotypes hold approximately 12% of the sample.

Taken from the germline V gene, the CDR1 and CDR2 loops are SGHRS and YFSETQ. V is shortened by 3 bases, J by 4 bases, and the region joining them spans 10 bases. Including cysteine and phenylalanine, the CDR3 has 14 amino acids. Only the CDR3 portion is preserved as DNA: 42 bases, with reading frame beginning at the first base. This clone was recorded once. What this receptor recognizes is not known. The input lacks base qualities; no much larger clone sits a single base away. Each collaborating institution followed its own protocols to collect whole blood in K2EDTA tubes. For TCRbeta analysis, collaborators shipped samples as frozen whole blood, isolated PBMCs, or DNA extracted from either of those sample types.

What was sequenced was peripheral blood. Recombination linked TRBV5-1 to TRBJ1-4; D gene: possibly TRBD1, on 5 matching bases. This sequence originates from a man aged 60 to 69 with acute or convalescent COVID-19. The DNA sequence follows: TGCGCCAGCAGCTCGACAGCTAATAATGAAAAACTGTTTTTT. Translated, it gives CASSSTANNEKLFF.